This is a list of T cell receptor beta chains from one sample in a study of blood T cell repertoires in COVID-19. Clones were read by immunoSEQ multiplex PCR, and TCRdb kept only the in-frame ones, dropping some. The sample lists 70,000 or so clones, approximately 75% occurring once. The sample taken for sequencing was peripheral blood. Receptors were obtained from a human donor in a cohort sampled during active COVID-19. Both conserved end residues are part of each CDR3. The D gene is left open where the match is weak. Clone sizes are given selectively: once, few, many, or a class where the clone is expanded.

D,J,V,size,CDR3,DNA
TRBD2,TRBJ2-5,TRBV6-2/TRBV6-3,-,CASSSPGLAQETQYF,TGTGCCAGCAGTTCCCCGGGACTAGCTCAAGAGACCCAGTACTTC
-,TRBJ2-2,TRBV3-1/TRBV3-2,-,CASSPGTGSLSTGELFF,TGTGCCAGCTCCCCCGGGACTGGAAGCCTCAGCACCGGGGAGCTGTTTTTT
TRBD1,TRBJ2-6,TRBV7-2,-,CASSATGTGTSGANVLTF,TGTGCCAGCAGCGCAACCGGGACAGGCACCTCTGGGGCCAACGTCCTGACTTTC
TRBD2,TRBJ2-1,TRBV4-1,-,CASSQVLWLAGPNEQFF,TGCGCCAGCAGCCAAGTCTTGTGGCTAGCGGGGCCCAATGAGCAGTTCTTC
TRBD1,TRBJ2-7,TRBV5-1,-,CASSRQGADYEQYF,TGCGCCAGCAGCAGACAGGGAGCCGACTACGAGCAGTACTTC
TRBD1,TRBJ1-5,TRBV30,few,CAWSQGVGDQPQHF,TGTGCCTGGTCACAGGGGGTCGGGGATCAGCCCCAGCATTTT
-,TRBJ1-5,TRBV6-6,-,CASSYRVDYSNQPQHF,TGTGCCAGCAGTTACAGGGTAGACTATAGCAATCAGCCCCAGCATTTT
TRBD2,TRBJ2-2,TRBV11-3,-,CASSLSGGDTGELFF,TGTGCCAGCAGCCTCAGCGGGGGGGACACCGGGGAGCTGTTTTTT
-,TRBJ2-7,TRBV18,-,CASSPRGRGDYEQYF,TGTGCCAGCTCACCCAGGGGACGGGGGGACTACGAGCAGTACTTC
-,TRBJ1-2,TRBV6-6,medium-sized,CASTNTPDYGYTF,TGTGCCAGCACCAATACCCCAGACTATGGCTACACCTTC
-,TRBJ2-7,TRBV20-1,-,CSAETEYEQYF,TGCAGTGCAGAGACGGAGTACGAGCAGTACTTC
TRBD2,TRBJ2-7,TRBV5-4,-,CASSLAVSPSEQYF,TGTGCCAGCAGCCTAGCGGTATCCCCAAGCGAGCAGTACTTC
TRBD2,TRBJ2-1,TRBV7-2,-,CASRLGTSGTRRYNEQFF,TGTGCCAGCCGACTCGGGACTAGCGGAACCCGTCGATACAATGAGCAGTTCTTC
-,TRBJ1-5,TRBV25-1,-,CASSDPGSNQPQHF,TGTGCCAGCAGTGATCCGGGAAGCAATCAGCCCCAGCATTTT
TRBD1,TRBJ2-7,TRBV4-1,-,CASSQDSGTGVFSYEQYF,TGCGCCAGCAGCCAAGATTCGGGGACAGGGGTCTTCTCCTACGAGCAGTACTTC
-,TRBJ2-7,TRBV5-8,once,CASSLVGGGYEQYF,TGTGCCAGCAGCTTGGTAGGCGGTGGCTACGAGCAGTACTTC
-,TRBJ2-7,TRBV5-1,-,CASSLSQGSQQYF,TGCGCCAGCAGCTTGAGTCAGGGAAGCCAGCAGTACTTC
TRBD2,TRBJ2-3,TRBV5-4,once,CASSFPRPGTSPSTDTQYF,TGTGCCAGCAGCTTCCCGAGACCCGGGACTAGCCCAAGCACAGATACGCAGTATTTT
TRBD1,TRBJ1-2,TRBV28,once,CASSPPPDRVSYGYTF,TGTGCCAGCAGCCCCCCCCCGGACAGGGTATCCTATGGCTACACCTTC
TRBD2,TRBJ2-5,TRBV5-8,-,CASSFLGGQETQYF,TGTGCCAGCAGCTTCTTGGGGGGGCAAGAGACCCAGTACTTC
TRBD1,TRBJ2-3,TRBV7-8,-,CASSLGDRGFTDTQYF,TGTGCCAGCAGCCTAGGGGACAGGGGATTCACAGATACGCAGTATTTT
TRBD1,TRBJ2-2,TRBV27,once,CASSFWTGGYTGELFF,TGTGCCAGCAGTTTCTGGACAGGGGGTTACACCGGGGAGCTGTTTTTT